This entry features one TCR beta chain sequence. Its target is not known. The sample belongs to a study of post-analysis software for immune sequencing data. The CDR3 extends over 13 amino acids. In germline, CDR1 is LGHNA, CDR2 YSLEER. V lost 0 bases, J lost 8 bases, and 7 bases lay in between. Regarding the study as a whole: A few TRBV segments appeared more often in patients than in controls, and TRBV5-6, TRBV5-1 and TRBV20-1 were among these.

Unique-molecular-identifier-tagged TCR beta cDNA libraries were used. TCRdb passed the PCR reads through MiXCR, listing each CDR3 protein once. The profile covers 350,000 to 500,000 distinct CDR3 sequences, with less than 40% appearing a single time and about 7.6% taken by the ten largest. The source is a girl aged 2 to 10 with multiple sclerosis. The V call is TRBV4-3, the J call TRBJ2-2; D gene ambiguous. The specimen sequenced was blood. CDR3 in amino acids: CASSQEQEGELFF. The CDR3 DNA reads TGCGCCAGCAGCCAAGAGCAGGAGGGGGAGCTGTTTTTT.